The 25 T cell receptor beta chains reported below all come from one sample, sequenced in a study of blood T cell repertoires in COVID-19. Clones were sequenced by immunoSEQ multiplex PCR, and TCRdb holds only the in-frame ones, with some missing. The repertoire holds 45,000 to 50,000 clones, with 80% to 90% as singletons. The sequenced sample was peripheral blood. The source is a woman aged 80 or older with COVID-19, enrolled during active disease.

This chain links TRBV15 with TRBJ1-6, with D tentatively TRBD1 (6 bases). The ends were cut back, 4 bases at V and 5 bases at J, with 12 bases in the middle. Germline lookup yields CDR1 LNHNV and CDR2 YYDKDF (reference sequence). The CDR3 contains 15 residues. CDR3 amino acids: CATSIGTRNNSPLHF. CDR3 coding DNA: TGTGCCACCAGCATAGGGACAAGAAATAATTCACCCCTCCACTTT.

V gene TRBV5-1 combines with J gene TRBJ2-2; D ambiguous. Trimming shortened V by 2 bases and J by 6 bases, and 11 bases separated the two germline ends. The CDR3 contains 14 residues. Germline CDR1 is SGHRS and CDR2 is YFSETQ. CDR3 DNA: TGCGCCAGCAGCTTTTCAGCAGGTCCCGGGGAGCTGTTTTTT. It specifies CASSFSAGPGELFF.

The gene calls are TRBV28 and TRBJ1-5, with D tentatively TRBD1 (5 bases). CDR1 and CDR2 (germline): MDHEN, SYDVKM. The V and J ends lost 5 bases and 3 bases respectively, with 14 bases between them. This CDR3 is 15 amino acids long. The CDR3 reads CASSPRTYDNQPQHF. The CDR3 DNA reads as TGTGCCAGCAGTCCCAGGACATACGACAATCAGCCCCAGCATTTT.

CDR3 in amino acids: CASSLGLQNTEAFF. The CDR3 DNA sequence: TGCGCCAGCAGCTTGGGACTGCAAAACACTGAAGCTTTCTTT. The gene calls are TRBV5-1 and TRBJ1-1; D uncertain. The CDR3 is 14 residues long. Trimming cost V 0 bases and J 2 bases, with 8 bases left between them. CDR1 is SGHRS, CDR2 YFSETQ, per germline.

In regard to this clone: One end of the junction fails to match germline, which may point to a read error. The chain uses TRBV18 and TRBJ1-1; no definite D call. The germline CDR1 and CDR2 sequences are KGHSH and LQKENI. The CDR3 is made up of 14 amino acids. CDR3 sequence reads: CASSPPNLDTEAFF. CDR3 nucleotides: TGTGCCAGCTCCCCACCGAATCTAGACACTGAAGCTTTCTTT.

This sequence joins TRBV7-3 and TRBJ2-1; possibly TRBD2 for D (5 bases). This CDR3 is built from 15 residues. V was cut by 2 bases and J by 0 bases, with 8 bases left in between. The germline CDR1 and CDR2 sequences are SGHTA and FQGTGA. Here the CDR3 DNA reads TGTGCCAGCAGCTTAGGCGCGGGCTCCTACAATGAGCAGTTCTTC. Protein sequence: CASSLGAGSYNEQFF.

The V call is TRBV21-1, the J call TRBJ2-3; the table's D call of TRBD2 was not tested on the DNA. TRBV21-1 is a listed pseudogene. This CDR3 region has 18 residues. The CDR3 region has the DNA TGTGCCAGCAGCAAACTACTAGCGGGACCAGTTAGCACAGATACGCAGTATTTT. Residues: CASSKLLAGPVSTDTQYF.

The rearrangement links TRBV7-2 to TRBJ2-1; a possible D gene is TRBD1 (6 bases). Trimming pared 5 bases from V and 1 base from J, leaving 12 bases between. Germline values: CDR1 SGHTA, CDR2 FQGNSA. The CDR3 contains 15 residues. CDR3 in DNA: TGTGCCAGCAGCCTGGGGGCAGGTTCCTACAATGAGCAGTTCTTC. Amino acids: CASSLGAGSYNEQFF.

The rearrangement uses TRBV2 and TRBJ1-1; 9 bases line up with TRBD1. Trimming at V came to 10 bases and at J to 3 bases, leaving 9 bases not matched to a gene. Germline V gene data show CDR1 as SNHLY and CDR2 as FYNNEI. The CDR3 extends over 14 amino acids. The CDR3 nucleotides are TGTGCCACCTCGGGACAGGGCGCTTACACTGAAGCTTTCTTT. As protein: CATSGQGAYTEAFF.

The chain has TRBV5-6 and TRBJ2-2; possibly TRBD1 for D (6 bases). CDR3 length equals 16 residues. Germline-derived CDR1 and CDR2 are SGHDT and YYEEEE. V dropped 6 bases and J dropped 0 bases, with 15 bases sitting between them. CDR3 sequence reads: CASTTPRTANTGELFF. CDR3 nucleotides: TGTGCCAGCACCACCCCGAGGACAGCGAACACCGGGGAGCTGTTTTTT.

The J gene is TRBJ2-2, the V gene TRBV7-3; 10 nucleotides agree with TRBD2. V lost 8 bases, J lost 1 base, and 1 base stayed unmatched. This CDR3 has 14 residues. CDR1 is SGHTA, CDR2 FQGTGA, per germline. The CDR3 region is CASRTSGNTGELFF. DNA of the CDR3: TGTGCCAGCCGGACTAGCGGGAACACCGGGGAGCTGTTTTTT.

The V call is TRBV18, the J call TRBJ1-6; tentative D call: TRBD1 (5 bases). The germline gives CDR1 KGHSH, CDR2 LQKENI. The germline V and J ends were trimmed by 0 bases and 5 bases, with 8 bases remaining between them. The CDR3 has 15 amino acids. The CDR3 protein is CASSPPGANNSPLHF. The CDR3 nucleotides are TGTGCCAGCTCACCACCAGGGGCGAATAATTCACCCCTCCACTTT.

The DNA of the CDR3 is TGTGCCAGCAGTCCACGACGAGACAGGGTCGAACCCCTCCACTTT. Amino acid sequence: CASSPRRDRVEPLHF. This chain connects TRBV6-5 to TRBJ1-6; 7 bases fit TRBD1. Germline V gene lookup returns CDR1 MNHEY and CDR2 SVGAGI. Trimming cost V 5 bases and J 12 bases; bases outside gene matches: 13. The CDR3 is made up of 15 amino acids.

The rearrangement joins TRBV2 to TRBJ2-1; 8 bases align to TRBD1. This CDR3 spans 15 amino acids. Trimming took 4 bases from V and 0 from J; bases not matched to a gene: 2. Germline CDR1 and CDR2: SNHLY and FYNNEI. As DNA, the CDR3 is TGTGCCAGCAGTGCTGACAGGGGCTCCTACAATGAGCAGTTCTTC. It specifies CASSADRGSYNEQFF.

The table lists this clone with a count of one. The chain has TRBV20-1 and TRBJ1-1, with TRBD1 as a possible D gene (6 bases). CDR1 DFQATT and CDR2 SNEGSKA come from the germline V gene (reference sequence). The germline V and J ends were trimmed by 3 bases and 3 bases, with 8 bases remaining between them. The CDR3 extends over 12 amino acids. CDR3 sequence: CSASSGDTEAFF. The DNA of the CDR3 is TGCAGTGCTAGTTCAGGGGACACTGAAGCTTTCTTT.

V usage is TRBV5-1 and J usage is TRBJ2-1; 11 bases match TRBD1. CDR3 length: 15 amino acids. Germline CDR1 reads SGHRS; CDR2 reads YFSETQ. J lost 3 bases, V lost 5 bases, and 4 bases had no gene match. The CDR3 spells CASRAGTGGYNEQFF. CDR3 sequence (DNA): TGCGCCAGCAGGGCCGGGACAGGGGGCTACAATGAGCAGTTCTTC.

The chain couples TRBV12-3 or TRBV12-4 to TRBJ2-7; 9 nucleotides line up with TRBD1. CDR3 size: 13 residues. The ends lost 4 bases at V and 2 bases at J; junction bases unmatched: 0. The CDR3 DNA follows: TGTGCCAGCAGTTGGGACAGGGCCTACGAGCAGTACTTC. It specifies CASSWDRAYEQYF.

The CDR3 DNA follows: TGTGCCAGCAGCCCACTTGTCGGACTAGCGGGAGAGAACACCGGGGAGCTGTTTTTT. It codes for CASSPLVGLAGENTGELFF. The rearrangement links TRBV7-2 to TRBJ2-2; 13 bases line up with TRBD2. Unmatched junction bases numbered 10, after V lost 5 bases and J lost 1 base. This CDR3 region has 19 residues. The germline gives CDR1 SGHTA, CDR2 FQGNSA.

The chain recombines TRBV10-3 with TRBJ2-1, with D possibly being TRBD1 (5 bases). The CDR3 covers 14 residues. The V end lost 7 bases, the J end lost 0 bases, and 10 bases lay between the germline ends. The germline CDR1 and CDR2 sequences are ENHRY and SYGVKD. Here the CDR3 reads CAIKRQSSYNEQFF. As DNA, the CDR3 is TGTGCCATCAAGCGACAGAGCTCCTACAATGAGCAGTTCTTC.

In its sample, this clone was seen a few times. The chain joins TRBV5-5 to TRBJ1-5; D is unresolved. Germline V gene lookup returns CDR1 SGHKS and CDR2 YYEKEE (reference sequence). The CDR3 has 14 amino acids. Trimming took 4 bases from V and 7 from J, leaving 15 bases between them. CDR3 protein: CASSPPTPGQPQHF. The CDR3 DNA follows: TGTGCCAGCAGCCCTCCAACCCCGGGGCAGCCCCAGCATTTT. The variable domain in full, completed from reference TRBV5-5 and TRBJ1-5, reads DAGVTQSPTHLIKTRGQQVTLRCSPISGHKSVSWYQQVLGQGPQFIFQYYEKEERGRGNFPDRFSARQFPNYSSELNVNALLLGDSALYLCASSPPTPGQPQHFGDGTRLSIL.

This CDR3 reads CASSPQSGHSNQPQHF. The DNA for the CDR3 is TGTGCCAGCTCACCACAATCGGGACATAGCAATCAGCCCCAGCATTTT. This chain uses TRBV18 with TRBJ1-5; possibly TRBD1 for D (6 bases). CDR1 and CDR2 (germline): KGHSH, LQKENI. V was trimmed by 1 base and J by 0 bases, leaving 10 bases between them. This CDR3 spans 16 amino acids.

This chain links TRBV7-9 with TRBJ1-2, with 7 bases aligning to TRBD1. Trimming cost V 4 bases and J 8 bases; bases outside gene matches: 10. CDR3 length: 14 amino acids. CDR1 and CDR2 from the germline V gene are SEHNR and FQNEAQ (reference sequence). CDR3 DNA sequence: TGTGCCAGCAGCTACGGACAGGCCCGGGGGGGCTACACCTTC. Translating gives CASSYGQARGGYTF.

The rearrangement joins TRBV6-5 to TRBJ1-1; 9 bases are shared with TRBD1. The germline CDR1 and CDR2 sequences are MNHEY and SVGAGI. Unmatched junction bases numbered 5, after V lost 5 bases and J lost 4 bases. The CDR3 totals 14 residues. The CDR3 here is CASSPRDRVTEAFF. In nucleotides, the CDR3 is TGTGCCAGCAGTCCCCGGGACAGGGTCACTGAAGCTTTCTTT.

In its sample, this clone was seen once. The V call is TRBV11-2, the J call TRBJ2-7, with 8 bases fitting TRBD2. V shed 2 bases, J shed 7 bases, and the junction held 13 bases outside the gene matches. From germline, CDR1 is SGHAT and CDR2 FQNNGV. CDR3 length equals 16 residues. CDR3 sequence (DNA): TGTGCCAGCAGCTTACCCAAGGCAGCGGGAGAGATAGAGCAGTACTTC. Encoded protein: CASSLPKAAGEIEQYF. Based on the CDR3 plus reference TRBV11-2 and TRBJ2-7, the full variable domain is EAGVAQSPRYKIIEKRQSVAFWCNPISGHATLYWYQQILGQGPKLLIQFQNNGVVDDSQLPKDRFSAERLKGVDSTLKIQPAKLEDSAVYLCASSLPKAAGEIEQYFGPGTRLTVT.

This clone was detected only a few times. The V and J genes are TRBV7-2 and TRBJ1-3; TRBD1 aligns across 9 bases. The germline V gene has CDR1 SGHTA and CDR2 FQGNSA. Trimming at V came to 5 bases and at J to 3 bases, leaving 5 bases not matched to a gene. The length of the CDR3 is 15 residues. The CDR3 here is CASSPTGGGGNTIYF. The DNA of the CDR3 is TGTGCCAGCAGCCCAACAGGGGGCGGTGGAAACACCATATATTTT.